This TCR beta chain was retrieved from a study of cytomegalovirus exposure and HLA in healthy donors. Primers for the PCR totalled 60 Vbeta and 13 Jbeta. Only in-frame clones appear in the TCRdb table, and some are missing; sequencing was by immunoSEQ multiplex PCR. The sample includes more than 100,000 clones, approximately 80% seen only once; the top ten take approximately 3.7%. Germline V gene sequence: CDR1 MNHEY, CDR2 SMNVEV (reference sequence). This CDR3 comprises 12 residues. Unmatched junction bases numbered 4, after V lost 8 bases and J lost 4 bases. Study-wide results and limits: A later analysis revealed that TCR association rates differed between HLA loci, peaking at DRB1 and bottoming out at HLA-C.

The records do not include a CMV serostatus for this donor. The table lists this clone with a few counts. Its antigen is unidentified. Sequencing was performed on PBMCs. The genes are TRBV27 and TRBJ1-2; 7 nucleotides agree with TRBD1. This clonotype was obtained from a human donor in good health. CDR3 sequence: CASRGQLYGYTF. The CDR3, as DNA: TGTGCCAGCCGGGGACAGCTCTATGGCTACACCTTC.